Presented here are 31 T cell receptor beta chains from one specimen sequenced in a study of T-cell reconstitution after alpha-beta-depleted transplantation in children. TCRbeta library construction was performed incorporating unique molecular identifiers. TCRdb called the PCR reads again in MiXCR, with one record for every CDR3 protein. The repertoire includes some 440,000 distinct CDR3 sequences, roughly 16% of them detected once, and roughly 27% sits in the top ten. The sample in question was PBMCs, mostly from graft donor cells, obtained 360 days after TCRalphabeta/CD19-depleted stem cell transplant. The source is a boy under three years old who had a stem cell transplant for Wiskott-Aldrich syndrome, so the T cells may come from the graft donor.

A note on this clonotype: At one end the junction does not follow the germline gene, possibly because of a read error. V gene TRBV12-3 or TRBV12-4 combines with J gene TRBJ1-5, with 8 positions matching TRBD1. The CDR3 has 14 amino acids. The CDR3 reads CASRQGVSNQHQHF. The CDR3 DNA reads TGTGCCAGCAGACAGGGGGTTAGCAATCAGCACCAGCATTTT.

This clonotype was recorded a few times. V usage is TRBV20-1 and J usage is TRBJ2-5; maybe TRBD2 (6 bases). V dropped 7 bases and J dropped 1 base, with 10 bases sitting between them. This CDR3 spans 12 amino acids. The V gene's germline CDR1 is DFQATT and CDR2 SNEGSKA (reference sequence). The CDR3 nucleotides are TGCAGTGTCTCGCGGGGCCAAGAGACCCAGTACTTC. Encoded protein: CSVSRGQETQYF.

This clonotype was observed a few times. This chain links TRBV3-1 with TRBJ2-3; 14 nucleotides align to TRBD2. The CDR3 totals 16 residues. J was trimmed by 3 bases and V by 4 bases; bases with no gene match: 3. Germline CDR1 is LGHDT and CDR2 is YNNKEL (reference sequence). CDR3 residues: CASSLWTSGGTDTQYF. The CDR3 DNA is TGTGCCAGCAGCCTTTGGACTAGCGGGGGGACAGATACGCAGTATTTT.

This clonotype showed up just a few times. V is TRBV24-1 and J is TRBJ2-7; D is perhaps TRBD2 (5 bases). The CDR3 consists of 12 residues. The V end was cut by 10 bases, the J end by 4 bases, with 13 bases between. In germline, CDR1 is KGHDR, CDR2 SFDVKD. The CDR3 spells CATVDGKYEQYF. The CDR3 coding sequence is TGTGCCACGGTGGACGGGAAATACGAGCAGTACTTC.

This clonotype was seen a few times. Here the CDR3 DNA reads TGCAGCGTTATGGACGGGAGAGTCTTCTACAATGAGCAGTTCTTC. It codes for CSVMDGRVFYNEQFF. The chain combines TRBV29-1 with TRBJ2-1, with D possibly being TRBD2 (6 bases). V was shortened by 5 bases and J by 3 bases, with 17 bases between the two germline ends. CDR1 and CDR2 (germline): SQVTM, ANQGSEA. The CDR3 is made up of 15 amino acids.

The table lists this clonotype with a few counts. J is TRBJ2-5 and V is TRBV12-3 or TRBV12-4; D is undetermined. This CDR3 region has 14 residues. Trimming removed 4 bases at V and 1 base at J, with 10 bases between. The CDR3 bases are TGTGCCAGCAGTTCCTGGGGATTCCAAGAGACCCAGTACTTC. Amino acids: CASSSWGFQETQYF.

The chain combines TRBV29-1 with TRBJ2-1; 10 bases are a match to TRBD2. The CDR3 covers 14 residues. From germline, CDR1 is SQVTM and CDR2 ANQGSEA. The junction had 2 bases not matched to a gene; V was cut back by 2 bases and J by 4 bases. CDR3 nucleotides: TGCAGCGTTGAAAGCGGGAGGGGGTACAATGAGCAGTTCTTC. Translated: CSVESGRGYNEQFF.

V gene TRBV9 combines with J gene TRBJ2-1; either TRBD1 or TRBD2 may fit D (5 bases each). The CDR3 is 15 residues long. V lost 4 bases to trimming and J lost 7 bases, with 18 bases between them. CDR1 SGDLS and CDR2 YYNGEE come from the germline V gene. The CDR3 reads CASSLGALAGNEQFF. As DNA, the CDR3 is TGTGCCAGCAGCCTCGGGGCTCTTGCCGGGAATGAGCAGTTCTTC.

J is TRBJ2-7 and V is TRBV5-5; TRBD2 matches 10 bases. There are 15 residues in the CDR3. After removal of 3 bases from V and 2 bases from J, the junction contained 5 bases not matched to a gene. Germline V gene sequence: CDR1 SGHKS, CDR2 YYEKEE (reference sequence). Here the CDR3 reads CASSSLAGVTYEQYF. In DNA form, the CDR3 reads TGTGCCAGCAGCTCTCTAGCGGGAGTCACCTACGAGCAGTACTTC.

The V call is TRBV27, the J call TRBJ2-5; 7 bases align to TRBD2. The CDR3 sequence is 16 residues long. Germline V CDR1 and CDR2: MNHEY, SMNVEV (reference sequence). V shed 1 base and J 1 base; nucleotides not matched to a gene: 6. The CDR3 is CASSLWGGAPQETQYF. CDR3 in DNA: TGTGCCAGCAGTTTATGGGGAGGGGCGCCCCAAGAGACCCAGTACTTC.

This clonotype was observed at least ten times. The chain combines TRBV7-9 with TRBJ2-4; tentatively, D is TRBD1 or TRBD2 (5 bases each). Germline CDR1 SEHNR, CDR2 FQNEAQ (reference sequence). Trimming cost V 5 bases and J 8 bases, with 16 bases left between them. This CDR3 spans 14 amino acids. CDR3 sequence reads: CASSQWGSWDIQYF. The CDR3 DNA follows: TGTGCCAGCAGCCAATGGGGGTCTTGGGACATTCAGTACTTC. Variable domain in full (rest from reference TRBV7-9 and TRBJ2-4): DTGVSQNPRHKITKRGQNVTFRCDPISEHNRLYWYRQTLGQGPEFLTYFQNEAQLEKSRLLSDRFSAERPKGSFSTLEIQRTEQGDSAMYLCASSQWGSWDIQYFGAGTRLSVL.

This clonotype was observed at least ten times. V and J are TRBV14 and TRBJ2-1; D is undetermined. This CDR3 region has 15 residues. V gave up 2 bases and J gave up 4 bases, with 12 bases separating them. Germline V lookup: CDR1 SGHDN, CDR2 FVKESK. CDR3 in amino acids: CASSQHHSTYNEQFF. CDR3 DNA: TGTGCCAGCAGCCAACACCACAGTACGTACAATGAGCAGTTCTTC.

This clonotype was detected only a few times. The V call is TRBV4-1, the J call TRBJ2-1; the match to TRBD2 covers 7 bases. The CDR3 consists of 15 residues. The germline V gene encodes CDR1 MGHRA and CDR2 YSYEKL. V gave up 4 bases and J gave up 5 bases; unmatched junction bases: 8. CDR3 sequence reads: CASSLLERGDNEQFF. The CDR3 DNA reads TGCGCCAGCAGCCTCCTGGAACGGGGGGACAATGAGCAGTTCTTC.

V usage is TRBV21-1 and J usage is TRBJ2-6; TRBD1 was called by the table and not checked on the DNA. TRBV21-1 is annotated as a pseudogene. This CDR3 region has 18 residues. CDR3 bases: TGTGCCAGCAGCCTAGGGACAGGGGGTCCCTCTGGGGCCAACGTCCTGACTTTC. This encodes CASSLGTGGPSGANVLTF.

V is TRBV29-1 and J is TRBJ2-2; 7 nucleotides line up with TRBD1. Germline assignment: CDR1 SQVTM and CDR2 ANQGSEA. The CDR3 is 13 residues long. Losses at the gene ends were 6 bases for V and 4 bases for J; bases not matched to a gene: 5. This CDR3 reads CSVQGTITGELFF. CDR3 sequence (DNA): TGCAGCGTACAGGGGACGATCACCGGGGAGCTGTTTTTT.

In this sample, this clonotype turned up a few times. V and J are TRBV12-3 or TRBV12-4 and TRBJ2-2, with D tentatively TRBD2 (5 bases). V lost 4 bases and J 3 bases, leaving 15 bases between the germline ends. CDR3 size: 16 residues. The CDR3 DNA is TGTGCCAGCAGTTCCCGGGATTTGGGCTACACCGGGGAGCTGTTTTTT. Amino acids: CASSSRDLGYTGELFF.

This clonotype has at least ten counts. The rearrangement links TRBV5-1 to TRBJ2-5, with no clear D. Per germline, CDR1 SGHRS and CDR2 YFSETQ. The ends were cut back, 0 bases at V and 3 bases at J, with 9 bases in the middle. The CDR3 loop spans 14 amino acids. The DNA of the CDR3 is TGCGCCAGCAGCTTGGGGCCAGCTAAAGAGACCCAGTACTTC. Protein product: CASSLGPAKETQYF.

This clonotype was detected only a few times. This chain connects TRBV5-1 to TRBJ2-3; TRBD1 or TRBD2 may be the D gene (5 bases each). The CDR3 totals 17 residues. Trimming pared 4 bases from V and 0 bases from J, leaving 18 bases between. CDR1 and CDR2 (germline): SGHRS, YFSETQ. The CDR3 nucleotides are TGCGCCAGCAGCATACCGGGACCCAAGCCTAGCACAGATACGCAGTATTTT. It specifies CASSIPGPKPSTDTQYF. The full variable domain, completed using reference TRBV5-1 and TRBJ2-3, is KAGVTQTPRYLIKTRGQQVTLSCSPISGHRSVSWYQQTPGQGLQFLFEYFSETQRNKGNFPGRFSGRQFSNSRSEMNVSTLELGDSALYLCASSIPGPKPSTDTQYFGPGTRLTVL.

This chain joins TRBV6-1 and TRBJ2-2, with TRBD1 matching 7 bases. V lost 6 bases, J lost 1 base, and 11 bases stayed unmatched. In germline, CDR1 is MNHNS, CDR2 SASEGT. The CDR3 covers 17 residues. CDR3 DNA: TGTGCCAGCAGCCCCCGGGCAGGGGGACGGAACACCGGGGAGCTGTTTTTT. As protein: CASSPRAGGRNTGELFF.

The CDR3 bases are TGCGCCAGCAGCTCCTCCCCGGGACTAGCGGGCCCGATTAGCACAGATACGCAGTATTTT. Translating gives CASSSSPGLAGPISTDTQYF. V usage is TRBV5-1 and J usage is TRBJ2-3, with 12 positions matching TRBD2. The V and J ends lost 3 bases and 0 bases, in that order; junction bases with no gene match: 14. The CDR3 length is 20 residues. Germline CDR1 SGHRS, CDR2 YFSETQ. Based on the CDR3 plus reference TRBV5-1 and TRBJ2-3, the full variable domain is KAGVTQTPRYLIKTRGQQVTLSCSPISGHRSVSWYQQTPGQGLQFLFEYFSETQRNKGNFPGRFSGRQFSNSRSEMNVSTLELGDSALYLCASSSSPGLAGPISTDTQYFGPGTRLTVL.

This clonotype was picked up a small number of times. The chain combines TRBV18 with TRBJ2-7; D is perhaps TRBD2 (5 bases). Germline-derived CDR1 and CDR2 are KGHSH and LQKENI. There are 14 residues in the CDR3. The V end was cut by 5 bases, the J end by 5 bases, with 16 bases between. The CDR3 loop reads CASSAGRQVNEQYF. In nucleotides, the CDR3 is TGTGCCAGCTCAGCGGGCAGGCAAGTGAACGAGCAGTACTTC.

This clonotype was counted a few times. This chain links TRBV5-1 with TRBJ2-6; 7 bases align to TRBD1. Germline CDR1 SGHRS, CDR2 YFSETQ. The CDR3 covers 17 residues. The J segment lost 0 bases and the V segment lost 4 bases, leaving 7 bases of the junction unmatched. In nucleotides, the CDR3 is TGCGCCAGCAGCCCCCCGGGACAGAACTCTGGGGCCAACGTCCTGACTTTC. Residues: CASSPPGQNSGANVLTF. The variable domain in full, with the rest retrieved from reference TRBV5-1 and TRBJ2-6, is KAGVTQTPRYLIKTRGQQVTLSCSPISGHRSVSWYQQTPGQGLQFLFEYFSETQRNKGNFPGRFSGRQFSNSRSEMNVSTLELGDSALYLCASSPPGQNSGANVLTFGAGSRLTVL.

This clonotype occurred a few times. The chain has TRBV24-1 and TRBJ1-1, with unresolved D. V gave up 6 bases and J gave up 5 bases, with 6 bases separating them. There are 11 residues in the CDR3. Germline CDR1 is KGHDR and CDR2 is SFDVKD. The CDR3 nucleotides are TGTGCCACCAGTTCTTCTACTGAAGCTTTCTTT. Protein product: CATSSSTEAFF.

There are a few counts of this clonotype. The chain employs TRBV5-1 and TRBJ2-1, with a weak D call TRBD2 (5 bases). The CDR3 extends over 15 amino acids. From germline, CDR1 is SGHRS and CDR2 YFSETQ. V lost 0 bases and J 5 bases, leaving 12 bases between the germline ends. Written as DNA, the CDR3 is TGCGCCAGCAGCTTGGTCTCGTCGGGAAACAATGAGCAGTTCTTC. Translation: CASSLVSSGNNEQFF.

The chain couples TRBV7-2 to TRBJ1-2; no clear D. V was pared by 5 bases and J by 1 base, with 8 bases between. The CDR3 loop spans 13 amino acids. The germline V gene encodes CDR1 SGHTA and CDR2 FQGNSA. For the CDR3, the DNA is TGTGCCAGCAGCCCGAGAAATAACTATGGCTACACCTTC. Translating it yields CASSPRNNYGYTF.

The table lists this clonotype with a few counts. V usage is TRBV7-6 and J usage is TRBJ2-5; 9 nucleotides match TRBD2. The germline V gene has CDR1 SGHVS and CDR2 FNYEAQ. The J segment lost 5 bases and the V segment lost 4 bases, leaving 11 bases of the junction unmatched. The CDR3 length is 16 residues. CDR3 sequence reads: CASSSSWTSAMETQYF. The CDR3 nucleotides read TGTGCCAGCAGCTCCTCCTGGACTAGCGCCATGGAGACCCAGTACTTC. The whole variable domain, remainder taken from reference TRBV7-6 and TRBJ2-5, is GAGVSQSPRYKVTKRGQDVALRCDPISGHVSLYWYRQALGQGPEFLTYFNYEAQQDKSGLPNDRFSAERPEGSISTLTIQRTEQRDSAMYRCASSSSWTSAMETQYFGPGTRLLVL.

The genes are TRBV13 and TRBJ2-4; weak D call: TRBD1 (6 bases). V lost 2 bases to trimming and J lost 2 bases, with 13 bases between them. CDR1 and CDR2 from the germline V gene are PRHDT and FYEKMQ (reference sequence). CDR3 length: 16 amino acids. The CDR3 DNA follows: TGTGCCAGCAGCTTACGTAGGGGGTATTCCAAAAACATTCAGTACTTC. Its translation is CASSLRRGYSKNIQYF.

This chain uses TRBV7-9 with TRBJ1-1, with 8 nucleotides matching TRBD1. V was pared by 5 bases and J by 1 base, with 3 bases of the junction left unmatched. The V gene's germline CDR1 is SEHNR and CDR2 FQNEAQ (reference sequence). The CDR3 spans 14 residues. The CDR3 nucleotides read TGTGCCAGCAGCGCACAGGGGGAGAACACTGAAGCTTTCTTT. Translating it yields CASSAQGENTEAFF. The full variable domain, with the rest looked up from reference TRBV7-9 and TRBJ1-1, is DTGVSQNPRHKITKRGQNVTFRCDPISEHNRLYWYRQTLGQGPEFLTYFQNEAQLEKSRLLSDRFSAERPKGSFSTLEIQRTEQGDSAMYLCASSAQGENTEAFFGQGTRLTVV.

The rearrangement links TRBV29-1 to TRBJ1-2; tentatively, D is TRBD1 (6 bases). This CDR3 has 13 amino acids. V dropped 7 bases and J dropped 1 base, with 13 bases sitting between them. Germline V CDR1 and CDR2: SQVTM, ANQGSEA. The CDR3 sequence: CSAGQKYNYGYTF. The DNA for the CDR3 is TGCAGCGCTGGACAGAAATATAACTATGGCTACACCTTC.

The chain has TRBV27 and TRBJ2-7; 9 bases are a match to TRBD1. The V gene's germline CDR1 is MNHEY and CDR2 SMNVEV (reference sequence). The CDR3 covers 15 residues. V lost 3 bases to trimming and J lost 0 bases; unmatched junction nucleotides: 3. As DNA, the CDR3 is TGTGCCAGCAGTTTCACAGGGGGCCCCTCCTACGAGCAGTACTTC. Translation gives CASSFTGGPSYEQYF.

The CDR3: CASKGELASSYEQYF. The CDR3 nucleotides read TGTGCCAGCAAAGGAGAACTAGCGAGCTCCTACGAGCAGTACTTC. V usage is TRBV27 and J usage is TRBJ2-7; TRBD2 matches 7 bases. V was pared by 7 bases and J by 0 bases, with 9 bases of the junction left unmatched. Germline-derived CDR1 and CDR2 are MNHEY and SMNVEV (reference sequence). The CDR3 is 15 amino acids.